This TCR beta chain appears in the sequencing data of a study of T cell repertoires in ileal Crohn's disease. Data came from immunoSEQ multiplex PCR; TCRdb stores just in-frame clones and leaves some out. The sample records some 14,000 clones, roughly 78% being singletons. Only a few counts were recorded for this clone. This receptor was identified in an adult with Crohn's disease. Sequences were obtained from ileal tissue.

The CDR3 DNA reads TGCAGCGTTGAAGATGGGCGGAACACTGAAGCTTTCTTT. It is translated as CSVEDGRNTEAFF. V gene TRBV29-1 combines with J gene TRBJ1-1; D unresolved. V lost 0 bases, J lost 1 base, and 6 bases lay in between. CDR1 and CDR2 (germline): SQVTM, ANQGSEA. CDR3 length: 13 amino acids.